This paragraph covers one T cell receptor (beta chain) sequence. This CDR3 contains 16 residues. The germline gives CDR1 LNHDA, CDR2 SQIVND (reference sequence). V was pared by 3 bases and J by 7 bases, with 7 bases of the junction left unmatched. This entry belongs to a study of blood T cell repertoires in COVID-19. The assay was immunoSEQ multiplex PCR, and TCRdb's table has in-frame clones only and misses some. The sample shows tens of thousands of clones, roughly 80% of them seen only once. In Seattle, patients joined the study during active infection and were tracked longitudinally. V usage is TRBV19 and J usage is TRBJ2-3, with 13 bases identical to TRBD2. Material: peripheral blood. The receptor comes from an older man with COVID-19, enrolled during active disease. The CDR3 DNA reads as TGTGCCAGTAGTATGAGGACTAGCGGGAGTTGGAATACGCAGTATTTT. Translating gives CASSMRTSGSWNTQYF.